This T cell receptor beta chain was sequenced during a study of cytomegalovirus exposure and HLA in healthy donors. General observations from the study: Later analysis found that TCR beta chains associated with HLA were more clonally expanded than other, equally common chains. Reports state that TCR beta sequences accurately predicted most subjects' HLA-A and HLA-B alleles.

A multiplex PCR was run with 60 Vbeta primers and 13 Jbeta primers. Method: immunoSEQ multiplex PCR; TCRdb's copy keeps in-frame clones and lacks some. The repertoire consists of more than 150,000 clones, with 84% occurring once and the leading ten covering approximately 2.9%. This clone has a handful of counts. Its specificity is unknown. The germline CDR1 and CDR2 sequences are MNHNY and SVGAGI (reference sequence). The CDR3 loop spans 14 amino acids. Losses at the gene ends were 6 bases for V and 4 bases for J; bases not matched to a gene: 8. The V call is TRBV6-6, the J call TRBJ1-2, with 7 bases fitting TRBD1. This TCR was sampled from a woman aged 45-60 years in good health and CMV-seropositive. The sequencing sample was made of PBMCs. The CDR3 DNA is TGTGCCAGCAGACCGGGACAGCCCTCCTATGGCTACACCTTC. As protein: CASRPGQPSYGYTF.